One and the same sample provided the 17 T cell receptor beta chains below, sequenced in a study of T cells in Graves' hyperthyroidism and ophthalmopathy. RNA transcripts were the template for amplifying TCR beta CDR3 regions. Using the HTBI primer set, a first-round RT-PCR was run on the TCR CDR3. TCRdb called the multiplex PCR reads again in MiXCR, with one record for every CDR3 protein. The sample has a few hundred thousand distinct CDR3 sequences; about 15% are singletons. The sample was blood. Receptors originate from a woman aged 25 to 39 with Graves' ophthalmopathy.

This clonotype was detected ten times or more. V usage is TRBV28 and J usage is TRBJ2-1; 8 nucleotides align to TRBD2. V lost 3 bases, J lost 2 bases, and 15 bases stayed unmatched. Germline assignment: CDR1 MDHEN and CDR2 SYDVKM. This CDR3 region has 19 residues. CDR3 sequence (DNA): TGTGCCAGCAGTTTTCTCGTGGATAGGAGCGGGGGAACCTACAATGAGCAGTTCTTC. This codes for CASSFLVDRSGGTYNEQFF.

This clonotype was observed many times. The chain is built from TRBV15 and TRBJ2-5; TRBD1 agrees at 7 bases. CDR1 and CDR2 (germline): LNHNV, YYDKDF (reference sequence). J lost 2 bases, V lost 2 bases, and 5 bases had no gene match. This CDR3 is built from 15 residues. Written as DNA, the CDR3 is TGTGCCACCAGCAGATCCCGGACAGGTCAAGAGACCCAGTACTTC. Translation: CATSRSRTGQETQYF.

In its sample, this clonotype was seen a few times. J is TRBJ1-3 and V is TRBV12-3 or TRBV12-4; no clear D. The CDR3 totals 13 residues. V lost 5 bases and J 0 bases, leaving 5 bases between the germline ends. CDR3 in DNA: TGTGCCAGCAGTACGGGCTCTGGAAACACCATATATTTT. Translated, it gives CASSTGSGNTIYF.

This clonotype was seen repeatedly, ten times or more. The chain links TRBV12-3 or TRBV12-4 to TRBJ2-3, with D uncertain. This CDR3 comprises 13 residues. V gave up 3 bases and J gave up 1 base, with 5 bases separating them. The CDR3 nucleotides are TGTGCCAGCAGTTTGGGCCGCACAGATACGCAGTATTTT. Amino acids: CASSLGRTDTQYF.

The sample holds many counts of this clonotype. The rearrangement uses TRBV30 and TRBJ1-1; tentatively, D is TRBD1 (6 bases). The germline CDR1 and CDR2 sequences are GTSNPN and SVGIG (reference sequence). Trimming took 0 bases from V and 1 from J, leaving 15 bases between them. This CDR3 contains 16 residues. CDR3 DNA sequence: TGTGCCTGGAGTGTAATATGGACAGACACGAACACTGAAGCTTTCTTT. Its translation: CAWSVIWTDTNTEAFF.

This clonotype was picked up many times. The rearrangement uses TRBV5-5 and TRBJ2-3, with D perhaps matching TRBD1 (6 bases). The V gene's germline CDR1 is SGHKS and CDR2 YYEKEE (reference sequence). V was trimmed by 0 bases and J by 4 bases, leaving 12 bases between them. CDR3 length: 15 amino acids. CDR3 loop: CASSLVGASSDTQYF. DNA of the CDR3: TGTGCCAGCAGCTTGGTGGGGGCGTCATCAGATACGCAGTATTTT.

In the case of this clonotype: A read error may be the cause here, since a much bigger clone is one base away. The rearrangement joins TRBV4-1 to TRBJ1-1, with D perhaps TRBD1 (5 bases). CDR1 MGHRA and CDR2 YSYEKL come from the germline V gene. The CDR3 loop spans 14 amino acids. The CDR3 sequence is CASRGFGGNAEAFF. The DNA for the CDR3 is TGCGCCAGCAGGGGATTCGGGGGGAACGCTGAAGCTTTCTTT.

This CDR3 reads CASSIGVLYGYTF. The CDR3 DNA is TGTGCCAGTAGTATCGGGGTCCTTTATGGCTACACCTTC. The V call is TRBV19, the J call TRBJ1-2; D remains unclear. Germline lookup yields CDR1 LNHDA and CDR2 SQIVND (reference sequence). The V end was cut by 3 bases, the J end by 5 bases, with 10 bases between. The CDR3 runs to 13 residues.

This clonotype was found many times. The rearrangement uses TRBV20-1 and TRBJ1-1; D gene ambiguous. Trimming shortened V by 0 bases and J by 1 base, and 12 bases separated the two germline ends. CDR3 size: 15 residues. Germline V gene lookup returns CDR1 DFQATT and CDR2 SNEGSKA (reference sequence). The CDR3 sequence: CSAREPGSWNTEAFF. The CDR3, as DNA: TGCAGTGCTAGAGAGCCCGGGAGTTGGAACACTGAAGCTTTCTTT.

This clonotype has only a few counts. The chain uses TRBV2 and TRBJ1-6; D gene ambiguous. This CDR3 contains 15 residues. The germline CDR1 and CDR2 sequences are SNHLY and FYNNEI. V was shortened by 4 bases and J by 1 base, with 8 bases between the two germline ends. The CDR3, as DNA: TGTGCCAGCAGTGCATGGGGTTCCTATAATTCACCCCTCCACTTT. It yields the protein CASSAWGSYNSPLHF.

The V call is TRBV5-1, the J call TRBJ1-4; D might be TRBD1 (6 bases). V lost 4 bases and J 0 bases, leaving 16 bases between the germline ends. CDR3 size: 17 residues. Germline V CDR1 and CDR2: SGHRS, YFSETQ. The CDR3 DNA sequence: TGCGCCAGCAGCCTTGGACAGTCTAGAGCAACTAATGAAAAACTGTTTTTT. Amino acid sequence: CASSLGQSRATNEKLFF.

In this sample, this clonotype turned up a few times. The rearrangement uses TRBV5-6 and TRBJ1-1; D ambiguous. Germline V gene lookup returns CDR1 SGHDT and CDR2 YYEEEE. This CDR3 region has 15 residues. Trimming took 4 bases from V and 3 from J, leaving 16 bases between them. CDR3 protein: CASSPPRRWDTEAFF. CDR3 in DNA: TGTGCCAGCAGCCCCCCGCGTCGGTGGGACACTGAAGCTTTCTTT.

The sample holds a few counts of this clonotype. The chain employs TRBV27 and TRBJ2-1, with 8 bases lining up with TRBD1. Germline V gives CDR1 MNHEY, CDR2 SMNVEV (reference sequence). This CDR3 is built from 15 residues. The V gene end was trimmed by 0 bases and the J gene end by 7 bases; junction bases not matched to a gene: 5. CDR3 coding DNA: TGTGCCAGCAGTTTATCGAGGACAGGGTTGAATGAGCAGTTCTTC. Protein sequence: CASSLSRTGLNEQFF.

The rearrangement joins TRBV7-2 to TRBJ2-2, with D possibly matching TRBD1 (5 bases). V shed 11 bases and J shed 5 bases, with 15 bases lying between them. This CDR3 is 13 amino acids long. CDR1 is SGHTA and CDR2 is FQGNSA in the germline V gene. This CDR3 reads CALSRVTTGELFF. CDR3 bases: TGTGCCCTCAGCAGGGTTACAACCGGGGAGCTGTTTTTT. Full variable domain (remainder filled in from reference TRBV7-2 and TRBJ2-2): GAGVSQSPSNKVTEKGKDVELRCDPISGHTALYWYRQSLGQGLEFLIYFQGNSAPDKSGLPSDRFSAERTGGSVSTLTIQRTQQEDSAVYLCALSRVTTGELFFGEGSRLTVL.

In this sample, this clonotype turned up many times. The chain carries TRBV18 and TRBJ1-1, with no clear D. V was shortened by 0 bases and J by 1 base, with 9 bases between the two germline ends. The germline V gene encodes CDR1 KGHSH and CDR2 LQKENI. The CDR3 consists of 15 residues. The CDR3 nucleotides read TGTGCCAGCTCACCACCGGCAGGCCGGAACACTGAAGCTTTCTTT. Its translation: CASSPPAGRNTEAFF.

This clonotype was seen many times. The chain has TRBV6-1 and TRBJ1-5; 8 bases are shared with TRBD1. In germline, CDR1 is MNHNS, CDR2 SASEGT. This CDR3 spans 21 amino acids. The V gene end was trimmed by 4 bases and the J gene end by 0 bases; junction bases not matched to a gene: 20. This CDR3 is CASSVRPDRGPHEYSNQPQHF. The CDR3, as DNA: TGTGCCAGCAGTGTAAGACCTGACAGGGGTCCCCACGAATATAGCAATCAGCCCCAGCATTTT.

This clonotype has more than one count but fewer than ten. This chain links TRBV4-1 with TRBJ1-3, with 8 bases identical to TRBD1. The CDR3 sequence is 15 residues long. Germline V gives CDR1 MGHRA, CDR2 YSYEKL. V lost 2 bases and J lost 7; bases outside the gene matches: 7. As DNA, the CDR3 is TGCGCCAGCAGCCAACCGGACAGGGTTGGTAACACCATATATTTT. Encoded protein: CASSQPDRVGNTIYF.